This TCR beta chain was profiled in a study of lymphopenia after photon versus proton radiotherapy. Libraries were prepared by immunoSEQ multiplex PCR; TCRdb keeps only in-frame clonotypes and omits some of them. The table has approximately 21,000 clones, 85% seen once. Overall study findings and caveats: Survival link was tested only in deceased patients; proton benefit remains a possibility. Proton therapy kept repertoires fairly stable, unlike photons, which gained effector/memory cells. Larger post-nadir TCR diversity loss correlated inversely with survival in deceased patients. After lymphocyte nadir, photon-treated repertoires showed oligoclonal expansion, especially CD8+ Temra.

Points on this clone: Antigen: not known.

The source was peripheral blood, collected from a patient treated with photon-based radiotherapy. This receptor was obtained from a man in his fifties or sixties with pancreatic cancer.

DNA of the CDR3: TGTGCCAGCAGCCCTCGATCCCCGACAGGGGACAGGGTCGAAAAACTGTTTTTT. Amino acid sequence: CASSPRSPTGDRVEKLFF. The rearrangement joins TRBV7-9 to TRBJ1-4, with 9 bases that match TRBD1. V was clipped by 5 bases and J by 8 bases; unmatched bases: 18. Looked up from germline, CDR1 is SEHNR and CDR2 is FQNEAQ (reference sequence). The CDR3 runs 18 residues.